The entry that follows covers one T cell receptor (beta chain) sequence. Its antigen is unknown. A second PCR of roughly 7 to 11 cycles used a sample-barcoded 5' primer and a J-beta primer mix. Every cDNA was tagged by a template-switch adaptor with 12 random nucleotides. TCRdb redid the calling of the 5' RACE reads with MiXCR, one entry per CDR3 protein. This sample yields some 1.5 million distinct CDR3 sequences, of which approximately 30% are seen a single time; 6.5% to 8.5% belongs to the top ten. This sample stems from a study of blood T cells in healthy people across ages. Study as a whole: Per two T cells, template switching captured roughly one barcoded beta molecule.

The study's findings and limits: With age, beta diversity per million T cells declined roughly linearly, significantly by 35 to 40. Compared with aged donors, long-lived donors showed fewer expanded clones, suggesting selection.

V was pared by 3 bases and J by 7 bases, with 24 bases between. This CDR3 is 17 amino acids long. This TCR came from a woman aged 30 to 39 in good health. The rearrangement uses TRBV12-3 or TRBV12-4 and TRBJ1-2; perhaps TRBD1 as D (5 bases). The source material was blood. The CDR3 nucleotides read TGTGCCAGCAGTTTTCGGTCGAAGGTCCCAGGGCGGGGTGGCTACACCTTC. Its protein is CASSFRSKVPGRGGYTF.